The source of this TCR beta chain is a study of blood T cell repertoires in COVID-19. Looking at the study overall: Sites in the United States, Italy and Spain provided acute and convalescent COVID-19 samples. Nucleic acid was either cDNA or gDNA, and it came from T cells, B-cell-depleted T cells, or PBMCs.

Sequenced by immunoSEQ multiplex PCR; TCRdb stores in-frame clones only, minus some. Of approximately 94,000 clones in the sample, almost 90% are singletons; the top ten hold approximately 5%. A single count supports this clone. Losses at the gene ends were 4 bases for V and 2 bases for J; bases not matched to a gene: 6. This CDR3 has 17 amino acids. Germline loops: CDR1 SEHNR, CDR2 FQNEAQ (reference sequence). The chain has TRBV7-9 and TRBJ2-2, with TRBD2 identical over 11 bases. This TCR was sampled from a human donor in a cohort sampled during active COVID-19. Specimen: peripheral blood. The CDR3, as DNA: TGTGCCAGCAGCTACCCTAGCGGGAGGACCAACACCGGGGAGCTGTTTTTT. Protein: CASSYPSGRTNTGELFF.